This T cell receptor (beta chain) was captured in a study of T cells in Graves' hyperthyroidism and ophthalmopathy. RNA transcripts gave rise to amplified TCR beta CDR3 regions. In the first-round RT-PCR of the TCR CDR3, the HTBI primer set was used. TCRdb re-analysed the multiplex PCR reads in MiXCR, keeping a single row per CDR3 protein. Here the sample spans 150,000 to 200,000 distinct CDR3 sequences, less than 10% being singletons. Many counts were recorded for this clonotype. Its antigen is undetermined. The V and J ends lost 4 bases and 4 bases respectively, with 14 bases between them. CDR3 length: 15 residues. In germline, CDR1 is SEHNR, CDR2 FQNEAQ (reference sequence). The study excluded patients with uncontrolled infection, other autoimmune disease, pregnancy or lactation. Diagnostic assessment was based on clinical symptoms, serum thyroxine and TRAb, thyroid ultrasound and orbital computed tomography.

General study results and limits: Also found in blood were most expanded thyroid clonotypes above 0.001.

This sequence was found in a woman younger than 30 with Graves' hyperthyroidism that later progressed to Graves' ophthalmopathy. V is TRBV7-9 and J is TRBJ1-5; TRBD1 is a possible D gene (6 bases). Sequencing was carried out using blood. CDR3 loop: CASSYADRPNQPQHF. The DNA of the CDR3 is TGTGCCAGCAGCTATGCGGACAGACCTAATCAGCCCCAGCATTTT.